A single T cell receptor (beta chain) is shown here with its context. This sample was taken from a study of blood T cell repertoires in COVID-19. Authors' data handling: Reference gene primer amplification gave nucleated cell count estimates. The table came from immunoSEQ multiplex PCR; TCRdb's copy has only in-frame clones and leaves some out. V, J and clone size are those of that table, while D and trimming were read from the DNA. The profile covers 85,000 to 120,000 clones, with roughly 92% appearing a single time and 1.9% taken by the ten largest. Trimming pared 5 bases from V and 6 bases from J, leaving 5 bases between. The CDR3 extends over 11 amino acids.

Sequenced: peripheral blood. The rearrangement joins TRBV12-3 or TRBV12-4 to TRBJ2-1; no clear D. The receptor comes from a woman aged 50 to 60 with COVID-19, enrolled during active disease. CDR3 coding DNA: TGTGCCAGCAGTCGTTTCAATGAGCAGTTCTTC. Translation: CASSRFNEQFF.